Here is one TCR beta chain with its context. Its antigen is unidentified. Brentuximab vedotin exposure varied, and every patient relapsed after autologous stem cell transplantation. These data belong to a study of PD-1 blockade in classical Hodgkin lymphoma. Study results and limitations: By C4D1 there was a significant rise in CD4+ TCR diversity but not in CD8+ TCR diversity. Before treatment, TCR diversity in newly diagnosed patients was reportedly lower than in healthy donors.

Data came from immunoSEQ multiplex PCR; TCRdb stores just in-frame clones and leaves some out. This sample has 42,000 or so clones, with about 85% found just once. This TCR was sampled from a human donor with classical Hodgkin lymphoma. This sample comprised peripheral blood mononuclear cells (PBMCs), obtained before the second cycle of nivolumab.

CDR3 sequence: CASRRGGRGTYEQYF. CDR3 DNA sequence: TGTGCCAGCAGACGTGGGGGGCGGGGGACGTACGAGCAGTACTTC. The V gene is TRBV6-5, the J gene TRBJ2-7; D is possibly TRBD2 (7 bases). Trimming shortened V by 6 bases and J by 4 bases, and 19 bases separated the two germline ends. CDR1 MNHEY and CDR2 SVGAGI come from the germline V gene. The CDR3 length is 15 residues.